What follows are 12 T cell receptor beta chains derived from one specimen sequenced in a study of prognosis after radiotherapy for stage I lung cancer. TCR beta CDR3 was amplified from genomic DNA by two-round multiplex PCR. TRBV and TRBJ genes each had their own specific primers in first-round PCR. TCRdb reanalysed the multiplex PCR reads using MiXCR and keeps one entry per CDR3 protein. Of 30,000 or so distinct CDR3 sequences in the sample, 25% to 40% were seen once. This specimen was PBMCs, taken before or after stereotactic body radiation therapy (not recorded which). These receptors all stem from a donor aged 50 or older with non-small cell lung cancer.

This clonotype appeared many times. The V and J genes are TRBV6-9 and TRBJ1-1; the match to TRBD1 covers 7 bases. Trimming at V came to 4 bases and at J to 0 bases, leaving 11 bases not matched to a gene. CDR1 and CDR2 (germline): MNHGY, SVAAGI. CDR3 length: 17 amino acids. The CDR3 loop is CASSSGGQFRVNTEAFF. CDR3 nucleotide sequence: TGTGCCAGCAGTTCGGGGGGACAGTTTAGGGTGAACACTGAAGCTTTCTTT.

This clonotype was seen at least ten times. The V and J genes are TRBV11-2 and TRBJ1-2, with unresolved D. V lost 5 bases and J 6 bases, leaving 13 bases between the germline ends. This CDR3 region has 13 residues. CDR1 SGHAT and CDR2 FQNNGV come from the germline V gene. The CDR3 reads CASSPGPPDGYTF. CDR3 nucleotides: TGTGCCAGCAGCCCCGGGCCTCCGGATGGCTACACCTTC.

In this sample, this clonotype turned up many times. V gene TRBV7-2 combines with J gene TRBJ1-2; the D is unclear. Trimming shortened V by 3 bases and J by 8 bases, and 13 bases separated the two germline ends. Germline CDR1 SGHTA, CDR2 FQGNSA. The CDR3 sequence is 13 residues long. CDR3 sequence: CASSFPFTPGYTF. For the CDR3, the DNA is TGTGCCAGCAGCTTCCCCTTCACGCCGGGCTACACCTTC.

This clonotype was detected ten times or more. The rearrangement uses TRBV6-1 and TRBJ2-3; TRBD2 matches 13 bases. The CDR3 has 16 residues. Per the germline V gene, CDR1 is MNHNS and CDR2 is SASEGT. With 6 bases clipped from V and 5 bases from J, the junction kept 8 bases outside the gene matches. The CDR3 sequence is CASSLETSGRKDTQYF. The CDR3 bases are TGTGCCAGCAGCTTGGAGACTAGCGGGAGGAAAGATACGCAGTATTTT.

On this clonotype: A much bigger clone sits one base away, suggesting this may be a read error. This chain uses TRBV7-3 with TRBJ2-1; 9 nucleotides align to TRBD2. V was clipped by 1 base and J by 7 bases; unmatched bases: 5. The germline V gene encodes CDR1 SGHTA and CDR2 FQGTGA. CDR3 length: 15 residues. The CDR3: CASSLRLAVGNEQFF. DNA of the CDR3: TGTGCCAGCAGCTTAAGACTAGCGGTAGGGAATGAGCAGTTCTTC.

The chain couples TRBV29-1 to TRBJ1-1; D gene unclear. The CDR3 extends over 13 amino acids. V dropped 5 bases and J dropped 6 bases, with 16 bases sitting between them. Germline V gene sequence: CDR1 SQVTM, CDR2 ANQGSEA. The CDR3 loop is CSVSVVRLPEAFF. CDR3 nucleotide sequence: TGCAGCGTTTCGGTCGTCAGGTTACCTGAAGCTTTCTTT.

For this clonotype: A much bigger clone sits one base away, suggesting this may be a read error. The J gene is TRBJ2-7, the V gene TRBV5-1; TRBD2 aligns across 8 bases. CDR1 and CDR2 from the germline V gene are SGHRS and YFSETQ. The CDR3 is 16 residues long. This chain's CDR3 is CSSSPRLALASYEQYF. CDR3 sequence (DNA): TGTTCCAGCAGCCCCAGACTAGCGCTAGCCTCCTACGAGCAGTACTTC.

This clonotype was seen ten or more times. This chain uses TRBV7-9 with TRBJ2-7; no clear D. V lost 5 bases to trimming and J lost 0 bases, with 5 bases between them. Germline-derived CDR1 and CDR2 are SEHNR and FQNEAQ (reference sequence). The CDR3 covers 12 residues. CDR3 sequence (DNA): TGTGCCAGCAGCCTTAGCTCCTACGAGCAGTACTTC. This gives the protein CASSLSSYEQYF.

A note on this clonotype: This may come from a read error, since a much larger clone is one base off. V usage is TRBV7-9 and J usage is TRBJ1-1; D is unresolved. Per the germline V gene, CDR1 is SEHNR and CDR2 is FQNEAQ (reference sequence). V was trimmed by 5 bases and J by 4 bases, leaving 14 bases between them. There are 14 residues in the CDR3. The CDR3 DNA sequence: TGTGCCAGCAGCCCGAGGTGGGTGGTCACTGAAGCTTTCTTT. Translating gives CASSPRWVVTEAFF.

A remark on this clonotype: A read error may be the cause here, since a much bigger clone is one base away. CDR3 residues: CSSSGDRGLQPQHF. The CDR3 region has the DNA TGTTCCAGCAGTGGGGACAGGGGTCTTCAGCCCCAGCATTTT. The rearrangement joins TRBV2 to TRBJ1-5; TRBD1 agrees at 10 bases. CDR1 and CDR2 from the germline V gene are SNHLY and FYNNEI. The length of the CDR3 is 14 residues.

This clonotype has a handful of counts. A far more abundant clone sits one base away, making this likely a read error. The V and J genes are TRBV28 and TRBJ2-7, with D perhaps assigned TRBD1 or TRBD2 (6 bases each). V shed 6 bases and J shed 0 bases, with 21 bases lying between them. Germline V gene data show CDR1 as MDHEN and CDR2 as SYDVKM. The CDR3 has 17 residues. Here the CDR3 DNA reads TGTGCCAGCAGCAGTGCAGGGGTCGGAGGGCGCTCCTACGAGCAGTACTTC. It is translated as CASSSAGVGGRSYEQYF. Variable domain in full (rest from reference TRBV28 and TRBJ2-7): DVKVTQSSRYLVKRTGEKVFLECVQDMDHENMFWYRQDPGLGLRLIYFSYDVKMKEKGDIPEGYSVSREKKERFSLILESASTNQTSMYLCASSSAGVGGRSYEQYFGPGTRLTVT.

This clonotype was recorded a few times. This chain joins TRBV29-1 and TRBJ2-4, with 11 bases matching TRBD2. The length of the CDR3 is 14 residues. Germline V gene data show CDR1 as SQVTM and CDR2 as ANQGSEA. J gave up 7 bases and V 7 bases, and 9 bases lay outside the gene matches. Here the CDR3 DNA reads TGCAGCGCAAGTCCCGGGACTAGCGGTAACATTCAGTACTTC. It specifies CSASPGTSGNIQYF.